This TCR beta chain came from a study of identical twins. In its sample, this clonotype was seen a few times. TCRdb reprocessed the 5' RACE reads via MiXCR and lists one record per CDR3 protein. The sample carries some 500,000 distinct CDR3 sequences, approximately 15% recorded once. Germline V gives CDR1 DFQATT, CDR2 SNEGSKA (reference sequence). With 0 bases clipped from V and 8 bases from J, the junction kept 8 bases outside the gene matches. There are 15 residues in the CDR3. This sample was also put to use in a study of yellow fever vaccine responses in identical twins.

Sample: CD4+ T cells sorted from blood. This clonotype was obtained from a woman under 30 in good health. This chain joins TRBV20-1 and TRBJ2-1; 9 bases align to TRBD2. The CDR3 DNA reads TGCAGTGCTAGAGATGCGGGAGGGGGCAGGGATGAGCAGTTCTTC. Protein: CSARDAGGGRDEQFF.